The clone carrying this T cell receptor beta chain was observed a few times. What it recognizes is unknown. The source of the sample is a study of T cells after yellow fever vaccination. As for the study in general: Some fractions had low cell numbers, and these were prepared with SMART-Seq v4 Ultra Low Input.

General study results and limits: Contaminants from the bulk population, in the form of abundant clonotypes, could be found in FACS-sorted repertoires. Overall, a small share of clonotypes was seen in both CD4 and CD8 compartments.

Production of TCR cDNA was by 5'RACE template switching, which also added a universal primer site and UMIs. A single record per CDR3 protein comes from TCRdb applying MiXCR to the 5' RACE reads. Here the sample spans about 300,000 distinct CDR3 sequences, around 7% being singletons. Trimming stripped 6 bases from V and 0 bases from J, with 16 bases between. The CDR3 is 16 residues long. Material: PBMCs, obtained around 45 days after the first yellow fever vaccination. This TCR was recovered from a man younger than 35 who received the YFV17D yellow fever vaccine. The chain couples TRBV12-3 or TRBV12-4 to TRBJ2-3; D is unclear. The CDR3 sequence is CASRRSVQLSTDTQYF. CDR3 DNA sequence: TGTGCCAGCAGAAGAAGCGTCCAGCTAAGCACAGATACGCAGTATTTT.